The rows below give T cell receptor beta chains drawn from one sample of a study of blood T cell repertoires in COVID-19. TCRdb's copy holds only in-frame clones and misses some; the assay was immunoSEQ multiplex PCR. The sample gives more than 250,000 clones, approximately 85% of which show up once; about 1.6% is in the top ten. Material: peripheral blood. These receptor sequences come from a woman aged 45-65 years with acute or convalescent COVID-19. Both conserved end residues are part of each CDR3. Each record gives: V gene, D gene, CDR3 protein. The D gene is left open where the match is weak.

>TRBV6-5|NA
CASSYSPGMNTEAFF
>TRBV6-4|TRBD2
CASSEMGGLATNEQFF
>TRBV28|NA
CASSYRYMVNVLTF
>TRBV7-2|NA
CASSPSRYTEAFF
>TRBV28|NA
CASSFRRSNTGELFF
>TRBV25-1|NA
CASSELGSLGRGEQFF
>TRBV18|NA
CASSPLSGGGTTNEKLFF
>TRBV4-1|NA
CASSQVFLQETQYF
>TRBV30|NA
CAWVQGYNEQFF
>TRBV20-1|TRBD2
CSAKLASAQYF
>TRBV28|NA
CASSFVLNTEAFF
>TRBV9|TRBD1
CASRGGDSNNEKLFF
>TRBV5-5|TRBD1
CASSLGAGGTREQYF
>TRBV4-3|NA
CASSQDRVGSQPQHF
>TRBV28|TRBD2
CASSSTGLSQETQYF
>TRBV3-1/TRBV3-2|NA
CASSQEGWGLAGAYNEQFF
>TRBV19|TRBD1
CARGVGDREETQYF
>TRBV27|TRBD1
CASSSPSGTGVGKSNTGELFF
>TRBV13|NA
CASSLSLTDTQYF
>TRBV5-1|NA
CASSWGQVGEQYF
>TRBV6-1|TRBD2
CASSAHLSREGYIQYF
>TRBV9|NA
CASSTSGAYNEQFF